This T cell receptor (beta chain) originates from a study of cytomegalovirus exposure and HLA in healthy donors (dated by TCRdb to the late 2010s). A note on the overall study: An earlier analysis of some 600 of the donors reported about 260 Gb of sequence data and around 110 million unique TCR beta sequences obtained from some 200 million T cells. All discovery cohort repertoires had been generated on a single sequencing platform. On average, over 200,000 unique TCR beta nucleotide sequences were sequenced per donor among a few hundred genotyped donors of the cohort, with 15% to 20% of those sequences being non-productive. Approximately 310 gigabases of sequencing data and approximately 93 million unique TCR sequences were included in an early release covering about 700 HLA-typed donors. In the later analysis, no new phenotypic data were used to find candidate immune exposures; instead, reliance was placed on TCR beta sequences and their occurrence across donors. High-throughput TCR immunosequencing, statistical association of individual TCRs with disease status, and machine learning were combined to predict cytomegalovirus infection status. HLA typing covered class I and class II loci at four-digit resolution. To decide whether each TCR beta V gene segment behaved as functional or pseudogenic, an earlier analysis of fewer than 750 of the donors relied on high-throughput TCR beta sequencing. A later genetic analysis used genome-wide SNP genotypes for about 65% of the roughly 670 donors, treating that subset as a discovery cohort. The study used immunosequencing to profile the T cell repertoires of under 700 subjects and linked those repertoires to cytomegalovirus serostatus. Roughly 5 DR-DQ haplotypes were handled as single units for association and clustering, since linkage in the cohort was strong. Typing coverage varied by locus: about 620-630 donors for A, B, C, DRB1 and DQB1; roughly 560 for DQA1; more than 600 for DPA1; 400 to 480 for DPB1. The genetic ancestry cluster associated with self-reported Caucasian donors included roughly four fifths of the 398 genotyped donors. A separate validation cohort of roughly 130 different subjects was used in addition to the roughly 670-subject first cohort. The aim of the study was to test whether cataloging public T cell receptors could identify signatures of past pathogen exposure. Donor age, sex, ethnicity and CMV serostatus were compiled together with the repertoire data. A later analysis re-examined previously published TCR beta repertoires from around 670 donors and added high-resolution HLA genotyping to investigate patterns of TCR occurrence.

Points on this clone: It has no known antigen specificity. No quality values exist for individual bases; no much larger clone is one base distant.

The CDR3 numbers 16 residues from cysteine through phenylalanine. CDR3 DNA is the only sequence kept; it has 48 bases, read in frame from the first base. Trimming at the junction amounts to 1 base on V and 4 bases on J, and the germline ends lie 14 bases apart. CDR1 and CDR2 are drawn from the germline V gene: SNHLY, FYNNEI. The library was obtained by the immunoSEQ multiplex PCR assay. The multiplex PCR relied on a mix of 60 forward primers for TCR Vbeta segments and 13 reverse primers for TCR Jbeta segments. A multiplex PCR assay on genomic DNA amplified the CDR3 region of rearranged TCR beta genes. On the Illumina HiSeq System, the amplified TCR beta libraries were sequenced as 87-base-pair reads. In the source study's methods: Across the 600 to 700 repertoires, a later analysis counted tens of millions of unique TCR beta chains, 9.5 million to 12 million of which were shared by at least two donors. Raw reads were error-corrected and collapsed into unique sequences by a nearest-neighbor algorithm in which closely related sequences were merged to remove PCR and sequencing errors. CDR3 sequences were aligned to IMGT reference sequences to assign V, D and J gene segments. For a sequence to be retained, at least a six-nucleotide match to both a V gene segment and a J gene segment was required. Rearrangements were called productive when the CDR3 lacked stop codons and stayed in frame with V and J; all others were non-productive. CDR3 was defined according to IMGT convention as the region running from the second conserved V-encoded cysteine to the conserved J-encoded phenylalanine. The earlier analysis of 450 to 750 of the donors excluded any sequence lacking an unambiguous match to a single V gene segment. An earlier analysis of 450 to 650 of the donors called V segments functional above 56.7% productive rearrangements and segregating when the between-donor standard deviation exceeded 5%. To diagnose cytomegalovirus status from the catalog of TCR beta chain sequences, a statistical classification framework was built. In a later analysis, TCR nucleotide sequences were compared against IMGT/GENE-DB human TR gene sequences so that V and J genes could be assigned. Using the TCRdist pipeline, a later analysis assigned CDR3 sequences along with most-parsimonious VDJ recombination scenarios. In a later analysis, each TCR beta chain was defined by its CDR3 amino acid sequence together with its V-gene family, and reads lacking a unique V-gene family were excluded. In a later analysis, fewer than 600 highly shared, low-generation-probability nucleotide sequences were removed to address suspected cross-contamination and a sequencing artifact. For each public chain, a later analysis derived a clonal expansion index from normalized ranks of inferred template counts within each repertoire. Generation probabilities in a later analysis came from a VDJ recombination model fitted to out-of-frame rearrangements, and those results were checked against IGoR. In a later analysis, TCR-TCR, TCR-HLA and TCR-CMV co-occurrence was scored with hypergeometric tests, and a repertoire-size bias correction was applied to TCR pairs. To estimate false discovery rates, a later analysis permuted the HLA or CMV assignments 20 times. In a later analysis, co-occurring TCRs were grouped using DBSCAN, and TCRdist sequence similarity was added for clustering within HLA-allele-positive subsets. Repertoires with fewer than 30,000 or more than 120,000 public chains were left out of co-occurrence clustering, as were five repertoires with anomalous nucleotide sharing. This immuneACCESS table, as held by TCRdb, lists in-frame sequences with V and J called but not all clones. Of the missing ones, under half trace to an unresolved V gene in checked studies; the others have no known cause. The D gene and trimming were derived from the DNA, and the V and J assignments and clone size from that table. Present in this sample are over 100,000 clones, 65% to 80% of which were seen just once. Jointly, the top ten make up around 4.9% of the sample.

The cohort consisted of some 730 healthy bone marrow donors. At the time of sampling, all cohort members were nominally healthy, though unrecorded immune exposures were likely present. The donor was CMV seropositive and was included in the group of 250 to 300 seropositive cohort members. Every donor gave a peripheral blood sample, and the peripheral blood mononuclear cells from that sample were used for TCR beta sequencing. Genomic DNA extraction from the blood cell samples was performed with the Qiagen DNeasy Blood Extraction Kit. The investigation overall reported the following: In vitro tests confirmed that a few of the cytomegalovirus-associated TCR beta chains recognize cytomegalovirus antigens. Cytomegalovirus status was reported to be diagnosed by the classifier with high specificity and sensitivity in both the original and validation cohorts. CMV serostatus was the only immune exposure information available for the cohort. In an earlier analysis of over 550 of the donors, most TCR beta V segments were observed in productive rearrangements about 87% or about 30% of the time, broadly matching IMGT annotations. Correlated functional status among segregating V segments might be attributable to linkage disequilibrium, but an unknown experimental factor could not be ruled out. According to the authors, the approach could potentially be generalized to other disease states and immunological phenotypes. The sequencing pipeline was judged likely to have produced a cluster of highly shared sequence variants as a technical artifact. A further reported finding was that TCR beta sequences accurately predicted the HLA-A and HLA-B alleles for most subjects in the first cohort. Compared with the roughly 670-donor mean, donors in an Asian-associated ancestry cluster had fewer N-insertions in productive TCRs, according to a later genetic analysis. When HLA alleles, especially DR and DQ, strongly co-occurred, attributing TCR associations to individual alleles was difficult. V-gene and J-gene trimming of TCR beta chains was associated with a missense DCLRE1C variant in a later genetic analysis, and the association was replicated in an independent cohort. Sequencing depth was assumed to be roughly uniform across donors in the presence/absence analyses, though that assumption may not hold. Because counts were too low, seventeen rarely observed V segments, including chromosome 9 orphons, were left out of the earlier analysis of 500 to 650 of the donors. In the study, some 160 TCR beta chains were listed as associated with cytomegalovirus. The cohort was sequenced for TCR beta chains only, and without alpha or paired-chain data the features that could be detected were limited. According to a later analysis, TCR association rates differed among HLA loci, with DRB1 alleles showing the most associated TCRs and HLA-C alleles showing the fewest. Some IMGT-functional V segments, including TRBV6-2 and TRBV6-3, could not be distinguished by the 87-base-pair reads and were therefore excluded. In a later analysis, most CMV-associated TCR beta chains were found to appear HLA-restricted, with HLA associations seemingly driven largely by CMV exposure. Most TCR sequences were observed very rarely across donors, whereas some public TCRs were present in many individuals. A later analysis associated some 17,000 TCR beta sequences with specific HLA alleles at a false discovery rate of 0.05. HLA typing was unavailable for some donors at each locus, so association tests used only the typed subset. Compared with equally common non-associated chains, HLA-associated TCR beta chains in a later analysis were more clonally expanded and had lower generation probabilities. According to a later analysis, parvovirus B19, influenza, CMV and Epstein-Barr virus appeared linked to several top co-occurrence clusters.

The sample consisted of PBMCs. This TCR came from a man aged 25-40 years in good health and CMV-seropositive. The chain is made from TRBV2 and TRBJ2-1; matching of 5 bases hints at TRBD1 as the D gene. The bases read TGTGCCAGCAGTGAAGGTTGGCAAGGGGCATACAATGAGCAGTTCTTC. This gives the protein CASSEGWQGAYNEQFF.